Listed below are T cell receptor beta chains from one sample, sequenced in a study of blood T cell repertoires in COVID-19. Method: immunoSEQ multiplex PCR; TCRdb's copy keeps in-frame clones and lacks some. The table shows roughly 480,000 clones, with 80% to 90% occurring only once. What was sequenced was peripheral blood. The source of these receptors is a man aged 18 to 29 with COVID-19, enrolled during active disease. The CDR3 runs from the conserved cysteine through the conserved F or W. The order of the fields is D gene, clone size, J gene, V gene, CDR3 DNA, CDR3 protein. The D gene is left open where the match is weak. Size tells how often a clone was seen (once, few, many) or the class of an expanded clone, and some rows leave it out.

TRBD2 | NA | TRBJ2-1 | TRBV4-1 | TGCGCCAGCAGCCAAGACATGAGCGGGAGCTGGTACAATGAGCAGTTCTTC | CASSQDMSGSWYNEQFF
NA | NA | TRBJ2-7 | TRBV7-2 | TGTGCCAGCAGGCCCCGTCTGTTAGTGGACGAGCAGTACTTC | CASRPRLLVDEQYF
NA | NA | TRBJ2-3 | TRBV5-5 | TGTGCCAGCAGCGGAGCAGGGGCCCTATTCACAGATACGCAGTATTTT | CASSGAGALFTDTQYF
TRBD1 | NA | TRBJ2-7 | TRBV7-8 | TGTGCCAGCAGCTTAGACAGGGGTGACGAGCAGTACTTC | CASSLDRGDEQYF
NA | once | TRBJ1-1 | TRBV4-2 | TGTGCCAGCAGCCAAGAGGGGGCAGGGAAAGCTTTCTTT | CASSQEGAGKAFF
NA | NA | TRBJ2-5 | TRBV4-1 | TGCGCCAGCAGCCAAGATCGGGGGGCCGCCTCAGTTGAGACCCAGTACTTC | CASSQDRGAASVETQYF
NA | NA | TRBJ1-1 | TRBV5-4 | TGTGCCAGCAGCTCGGGCAGGGCCTTGAACACTGAAGCTTTCTTT | CASSSGRALNTEAFF
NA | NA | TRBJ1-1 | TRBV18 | TGTGCCAGCTCACCACCGTGGCAGACTGAAGCTTTCTTT | CASSPPWQTEAFF
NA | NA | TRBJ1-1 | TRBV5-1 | TGCGCCAGCAGACAGGGAGGGCAGGATGAAGCTTTCTTT | CASRQGGQDEAFF
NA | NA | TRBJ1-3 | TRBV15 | TGTGCCACCAGCAGGCCCACAGGTACTGGAAACACCATATATTTT | CATSRPTGTGNTIYF
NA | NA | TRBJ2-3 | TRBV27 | TGTGCCAGCAATTCTATACATATGGGGACTAGCACAGATACGCAGTATTTT | CASNSIHMGTSTDTQYF
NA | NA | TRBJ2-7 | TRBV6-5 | TGTGCCAGCAGTCTCAGGGGACCCTACGAGCAGTACTTC | CASSLRGPYEQYF
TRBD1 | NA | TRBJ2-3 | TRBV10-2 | TGCGCCAGCAGTGACCCAGGGGGCAAGGCAGATACGCAGTATTTT | CASSDPGGKADTQYF
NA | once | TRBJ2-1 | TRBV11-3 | TGTGCCAGCAGCTTAGGGTTGGGGGGGCACAATGAGCAGTTCTTC | CASSLGLGGHNEQFF
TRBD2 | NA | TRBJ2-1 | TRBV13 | TGTGCCAGCAGCCGCCTAGCGGGAGAGGGTTGGAGTGAGCAGTTCTTC | CASSRLAGEGWSEQFF
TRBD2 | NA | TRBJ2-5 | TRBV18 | TGTGCCAGCTCACCACTTGGTTTTAGCGGGAGCCCGAAAGAGACCCAGTACTTC | CASSPLGFSGSPKETQYF
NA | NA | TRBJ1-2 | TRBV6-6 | TGTGCCAGCAGTCCAACCGGGAACTATGGCTACACCTTC | CASSPTGNYGYTF
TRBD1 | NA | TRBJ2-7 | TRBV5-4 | TGTGCCAGCAGCCCTAGGGTCGGGACAGAATCCTACGAGCAGTACTTC | CASSPRVGTESYEQYF
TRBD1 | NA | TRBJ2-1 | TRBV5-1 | TGCGCCAGCAGCTTTGGGACAGGGTACAATGAGCAGTTCTTC | CASSFGTGYNEQFF
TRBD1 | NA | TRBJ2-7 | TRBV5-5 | TGTGCCAGCAGCGGGACAGGCCTGACCTACGAGCAGTACTTC | CASSGTGLTYEQYF
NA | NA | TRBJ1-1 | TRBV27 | TGTGCCAGCAGTCCCAGGGCGAAGACTGAAGCTTTCTTT | CASSPRAKTEAFF
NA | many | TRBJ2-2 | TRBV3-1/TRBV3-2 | TGTGCCAGCAGCCCTCGGCCAGGAGGTACCGGGGAGCTGTTTTTT | CASSPRPGGTGELFF
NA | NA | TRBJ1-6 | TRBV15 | TGTGCCACCAGCAGAGGTTCCTCTACTGAACCCCTCCACTTT | CATSRGSSTEPLHF
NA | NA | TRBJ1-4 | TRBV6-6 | TGTGCCAGCAGTTACTCCGTTGCAACTAATGAAAAACTGTTTTTT | CASSYSVATNEKLFF
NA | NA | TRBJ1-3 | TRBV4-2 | TGTGCCAGCAGCCAAGGGCGGGGGGGAAGCGGAAACACCATATATTTT | CASSQGRGGSGNTIYF
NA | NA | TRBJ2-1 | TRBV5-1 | TGCGCCAGCAGCTCCGGGGCAGGGGCGAATGAGCAGTTCTTC | CASSSGAGANEQFF
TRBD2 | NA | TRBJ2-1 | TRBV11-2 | TGTGCCAGCAGCTCGTTACCCGGGACTAGTCTCTATGAGCAGTTCTTC | CASSSLPGTSLYEQFF
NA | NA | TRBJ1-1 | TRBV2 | TGTGCCAGCAGTGAAAACACCGACACTGAAGCTTTCTTT | CASSENTDTEAFF
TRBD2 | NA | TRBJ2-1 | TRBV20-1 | TGCAGTGCTAGTCATAGCGGGGGGGCAGTTGAGCAGTTCTTC | CSASHSGGAVEQFF